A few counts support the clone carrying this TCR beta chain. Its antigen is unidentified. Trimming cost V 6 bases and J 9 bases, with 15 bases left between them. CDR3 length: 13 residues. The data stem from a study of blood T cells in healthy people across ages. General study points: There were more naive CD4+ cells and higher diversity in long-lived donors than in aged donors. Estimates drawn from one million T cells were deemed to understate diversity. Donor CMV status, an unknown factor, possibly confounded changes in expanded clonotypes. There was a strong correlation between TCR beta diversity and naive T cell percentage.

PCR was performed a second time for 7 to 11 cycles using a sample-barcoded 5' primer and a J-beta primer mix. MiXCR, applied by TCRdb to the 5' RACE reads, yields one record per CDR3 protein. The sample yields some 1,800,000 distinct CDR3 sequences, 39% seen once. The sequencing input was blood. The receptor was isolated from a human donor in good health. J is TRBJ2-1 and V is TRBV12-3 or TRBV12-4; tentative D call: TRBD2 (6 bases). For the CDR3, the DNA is TGTGCCAGCAGGTGGGAGGCTCCACGTGAGCAGTTCTTC. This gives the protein CASRWEAPREQFF.